This is a list of T cell receptor beta chains from one sample in a study of cytomegalovirus exposure and HLA in healthy donors. Measured with immunoSEQ multiplex PCR; TCRdb has only the in-frame clones, and not every one. Among 130,000 or so clones listed, 82% were seen once. Sequenced: PBMCs. The receptor set was obtained from a woman aged 50 to 60 in good health and CMV-seropositive. Each CDR3 is given with its conserved first and last residue. D genes are given only for firm matches. Not all rows give a size; the values are once, few, many and, for expanded clones, a class.

D: TRBD2; V: TRBV10-1; size: .; J: TRBJ2-2; DNA: TGCGCCAGCAGTAGGCTAGCGGGGATCAACACCGGGGAGCTGTTTTTT; CDR3: CASSRLAGINTGELFF
D: TRBD2; V: TRBV5-4; size: once; J: TRBJ2-5; DNA: TGTGCCAGCAGCTTGGCACGGTCGAGCGGGAGGTCGGGGGAGACCCAGTACTTC; CDR3: CASSLARSSGRSGETQYF
D: TRBD2; V: TRBV7-3; size: .; J: TRBJ2-1; DNA: TGTGCCAGCAGCTTACGGACTAGCGATTTCAATGAGCAGTTCTTC; CDR3: CASSLRTSDFNEQFF
D: TRBD2; V: TRBV2; size: .; J: TRBJ2-5; DNA: TGTGCCAGCAGCGGGGGGAGGGAGACCCAGTACTTC; CDR3: CASSGGRETQYF
D: .; V: TRBV12-2; size: .; J: TRBJ2-5; DNA: TGTGCAAGTCGCTTAGAGGGGGGCGGGGGCTCCAGTATCGCGTACCAAGAGACCCAGTACTTC; CDR3: CASRLEGGGGSSIAYQETQYF
D: .; V: TRBV6-5; size: .; J: TRBJ2-5; DNA: TGTGCCAGCAGTTATGCGGAGCAAGAGACCCAGTACTTC; CDR3: CASSYAEQETQYF
D: TRBD2; V: TRBV6-1; size: once; J: TRBJ2-4; DNA: TGTGCCAGCAGTGCTACCACCGCTCTAGCGGGAGAGGGGAACATTCAGTACTTC; CDR3: CASSATTALAGEGNIQYF
D: TRBD1; V: TRBV5-1; size: .; J: TRBJ2-2; DNA: TGCGCCAGCAGCCCAGGACAGGGGGGCACCGGGGAGCTGTTTTTT; CDR3: CASSPGQGGTGELFF
D: .; V: TRBV19; size: .; J: TRBJ1-5; DNA: TGTGCCAGTAGTATAGATGACTGGGATCAGCCCCAGCATTTT; CDR3: CASSIDDWDQPQHF
D: .; V: TRBV6-6; size: .; J: TRBJ2-7; DNA: TGTGCCAGCTCCGGGACATTCTCCTACGAGCAGTACTTC; CDR3: CASSGTFSYEQYF
D: .; V: TRBV27; size: .; J: TRBJ1-2; DNA: TGTGCCAGCAGTTTGGGAGTGAGTGGCTACACCTTC; CDR3: CASSLGVSGYTF
D: TRBD1; V: TRBV10-2; size: .; J: TRBJ2-7; DNA: TGTGCCAGCAGCGAAAGCCTGGGACAGGGTAGCGAGCAGTACTTC; CDR3: CASSESLGQGSEQYF
D: .; V: TRBV28; size: .; J: TRBJ1-2; DNA: TGTGCCAGCACCCTCGGACAGAGACTACTCTATGGCTACACCTTC; CDR3: CASTLGQRLLYGYTF
D: .; V: TRBV2; size: .; J: TRBJ2-6; DNA: TGTGCCAGCAGCCCCCAGGGCTCCCGCTCTGGGGCCAACGTCCTGACTTTC; CDR3: CASSPQGSRSGANVLTF
D: TRBD2; V: TRBV5-1; size: .; J: TRBJ2-1; DNA: TGCGCCAGCAGCTTCGCGGGAGCCGGCAATGAGCAGTTCTTC; CDR3: CASSFAGAGNEQFF
D: TRBD1; V: TRBV20-1; size: .; J: TRBJ1-1; DNA: TGCAGTGCTGGAACAGGGGGCGAAGCTTTCTTT; CDR3: CSAGTGGEAFF
D: .; V: TRBV11-1; size: .; J: TRBJ2-7; DNA: TGTGCCAGCAGCTTATCCGGCTACGAGCAGTACTTC; CDR3: CASSLSGYEQYF
D: TRBD2; V: TRBV9; size: .; J: TRBJ2-7; DNA: TGTGCCAGCAGCGTAGACCGGGGGGGCCTCGAGCAGTACTTC; CDR3: CASSVDRGGLEQYF
D: .; V: TRBV5-1; size: .; J: TRBJ2-3; DNA: TGCGCCAGCAGCCCTCCGACAGCTAGCACAGATACGCAGTATTTT; CDR3: CASSPPTASTDTQYF
D: .; V: TRBV9; size: .; J: TRBJ1-2; DNA: TGTGCCAGCAGCGTAGCTGTCAGGGGTGGCTACACCTTC; CDR3: CASSVAVRGGYTF
D: .; V: TRBV5-1; size: .; J: TRBJ2-3; DNA: TGCGCCAGCAGCTTGCTAGCCGTTAGCACAGATACGCAGTATTTT; CDR3: CASSLLAVSTDTQYF
D: .; V: TRBV18; size: .; J: TRBJ2-5; DNA: TGTGCCAGCTCACCAAAACAGGGACAAGAGACCCAGTACTTC; CDR3: CASSPKQGQETQYF
D: .; V: TRBV7-3; size: .; J: TRBJ2-3; DNA: TGTGCCAGCAGCTTAACCCTGAGCACAGATACGCAGTATTTT; CDR3: CASSLTLSTDTQYF